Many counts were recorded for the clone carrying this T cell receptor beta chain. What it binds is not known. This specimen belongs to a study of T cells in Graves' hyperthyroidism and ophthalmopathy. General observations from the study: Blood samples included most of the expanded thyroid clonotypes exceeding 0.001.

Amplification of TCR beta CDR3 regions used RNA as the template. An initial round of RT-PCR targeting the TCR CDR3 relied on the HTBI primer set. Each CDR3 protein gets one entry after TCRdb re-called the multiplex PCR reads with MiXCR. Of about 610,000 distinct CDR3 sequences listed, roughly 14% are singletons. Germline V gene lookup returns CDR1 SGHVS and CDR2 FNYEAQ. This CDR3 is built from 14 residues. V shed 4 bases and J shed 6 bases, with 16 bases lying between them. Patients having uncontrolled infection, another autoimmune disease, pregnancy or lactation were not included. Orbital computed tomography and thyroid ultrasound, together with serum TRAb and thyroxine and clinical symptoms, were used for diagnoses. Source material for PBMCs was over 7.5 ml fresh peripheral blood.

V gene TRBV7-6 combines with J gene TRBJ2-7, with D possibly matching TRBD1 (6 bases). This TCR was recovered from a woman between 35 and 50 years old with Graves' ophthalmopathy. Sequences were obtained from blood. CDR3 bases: TGTGCCAGCAGCTCGGAGACAGGAGATTCCGAGCAGTACTTC. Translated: CASSSETGDSEQYF.